The source of this T cell receptor beta chain is a study of memory CD4+ T cells and cytomegalovirus serostatus. As for the study in general: Of the healthy Belgian adults, nine or ten were CMV seropositive and 20 to 30 seronegative.

In this sample, this clone turned up a few times. Antigen specificity is unknown. The CDR3 contains 14 residues. Germline values: CDR1 SGHTA, CDR2 FQGNSA. V lost 5 bases and J 4 bases, leaving 14 bases between the germline ends. Profiling relied on immunoSEQ multiplex PCR, and the TCRdb table lists in-frame clones only, not all of them. The sample has about 43,000 clones; 60% to 80% are singletons. The sort gate was single viable CD3+CD4+CD8-CD45RO+ cells for memory CD4+ T cells. Serostatus was set by detecting CMV pp150, pp28, p38, p52 IgG. Positive selection with CD4 microbeads enriched total CD4+ T cells. Findings and limits, study-wide: CMV serostatus prediction reached median AUC roughly 0.95, or 0.91 with US-trained model.

The chain recombines TRBV7-2 with TRBJ1-1; D is undetermined. This sequence was found in an adult in good health and CMV-seronegative. Sequencing was performed on memory CD4+ T cells from blood. The CDR3 region has the DNA TGTGCCAGCAGCGCAGGTATCGGGATCACTGAAGCTTTCTTT. It is translated as CASSAGIGITEAFF.